Listed here are 26 T cell receptor beta chains from one sample, sequenced in a study of T cell responses to AZD1222 COVID-19 vaccine. The assay was immunoSEQ multiplex PCR, and TCRdb's table has in-frame clones only and misses some. The top ten hold less than 3% of the sample, which has 150,000 to 200,000 clones, around 90% seen once. The starting material was peripheral blood, obtained on day 0 of AZD1222 vaccination. The receptor source for this set is an adult in good health.

The J gene is TRBJ1-5, the V gene TRBV30; TRBD1 aligns across 8 bases. Trimming took 2 bases from V and 2 from J; bases not matched to a gene: 5. Germline values: CDR1 GTSNPN, CDR2 SVGIG (reference sequence). This CDR3 is 15 amino acids long. The DNA for the CDR3 is TGTGCCTGGAGTCCAGGGGGCGCAGGCAATCAGCCCCAGCATTTT. Translation: CAWSPGGAGNQPQHF.

The V and J genes are TRBV5-1 and TRBJ2-1, with no clear D. CDR1 is SGHRS, CDR2 YFSETQ, per germline. V was shortened by 0 bases and J by 1 base, with 8 bases between the two germline ends. The CDR3 is made up of 15 amino acids. The CDR3 loop is CASSLDLRSYNEQFF. DNA for the CDR3: TGCGCCAGCAGCTTGGACTTGCGTTCCTACAATGAGCAGTTCTTC.

The rearrangement joins TRBV19 to TRBJ1-3; no definite D call. The CDR3 spans 15 residues. Per the germline V gene, CDR1 is LNHDA and CDR2 is SQIVND (reference sequence). The ends were cut back, 1 base at V and 1 base at J, with 8 bases in the middle. In DNA, the CDR3 is TGTGCCAGTAGTATAGGGTTTTCGTCTGGAAACACCATATATTTT. It translates to CASSIGFSSGNTIYF.

This clone showed up just once. This sequence joins TRBV15 and TRBJ1-5; no definite D call. The germline CDR1 and CDR2 sequences are LNHNV and YYDKDF (reference sequence). CDR3 length: 16 residues. Trimming removed 3 bases from V and 1 base from J, with 13 bases in between. CDR3 sequence reads: CATSSEYGGSNQPQHF. CDR3 nucleotides: TGTGCCACCAGCAGTGAATACGGAGGGAGCAATCAGCCCCAGCATTTT.

J is TRBJ1-1 and V is TRBV6-5, with D possibly TRBD1 on 6 matching bases. CDR3 size: 13 residues. The germline V gene encodes CDR1 MNHEY and CDR2 SVGAGI. V lost 5 bases and J lost 11, with 18 bases in between. CDR3 sequence reads: CASSPQGTQRAFF. CDR3 bases: TGTGCCAGCAGTCCCCAGGGGACTCAAAGGGCTTTCTTT.

This clone was recorded once. The gene calls are TRBV25-1 and TRBJ2-3, with D possibly matching TRBD2 (5 bases). This CDR3 has 13 amino acids. Per germline, CDR1 MGHDK and CDR2 SYGVNS. Trimming shortened V by 4 bases and J by 9 bases, and 14 bases separated the two germline ends. CDR3 DNA: TGTGCCAGCAGTGTGCTCATTTCGGGGACGCAGTATTTT. Amino acid sequence: CASSVLISGTQYF.

V and J are TRBV4-1 and TRBJ1-4; the match to TRBD1 covers 8 bases. V gave up 2 bases and J gave up 7 bases; unmatched junction bases: 9. Germline CDR1 is MGHRA and CDR2 is YSYEKL. The CDR3 consists of 16 residues. The CDR3 DNA is TGCGCCAGCAGCCAATACTCACAGGGGGGGTCTGAAAAACTGTTTTTT. It yields the protein CASSQYSQGGSEKLFF.

The chain joins TRBV19 to TRBJ1-5, with TRBD1 as a possible D gene (5 bases). The CDR3 has 16 residues. The V gene's germline CDR1 is LNHDA and CDR2 SQIVND (reference sequence). V lost 4 bases and J lost 4, with 17 bases in between. The CDR3 is CASSTLPPGLNQPQHF. For the CDR3, the DNA is TGTGCCAGTAGTACACTACCTCCGGGGCTTAATCAGCCCCAGCATTTT.

The CDR3 coding sequence is TGCGCCAGCAGCCCGCTACCGGGGCATCGCACAGATACGCAGTATTTT. It translates to CASSPLPGHRTDTQYF. This chain joins TRBV5-1 and TRBJ2-3, with D possibly being TRBD1 or TRBD2 (5 bases each). Trimming pared 4 bases from V and 1 base from J, leaving 16 bases between. This CDR3 is built from 16 residues. The germline gives CDR1 SGHRS, CDR2 YFSETQ.

This clone was seen just once. This chain links TRBV6-1 with TRBJ1-3; no reliable D call. The germline gives CDR1 MNHNS, CDR2 SASEGT. CDR3 length: 15 residues. The V end was cut by 2 bases, the J end by 5 bases, with 13 bases between. CDR3 in amino acids: CASSERRGVRNTIYF. The CDR3 DNA follows: TGTGCCAGCAGTGAACGCCGGGGAGTTAGAAACACCATATATTTT.

This clone showed up just once. The chain couples TRBV24-1 to TRBJ2-1, with a weak D call TRBD2 (5 bases). The V gene lost 2 bases and the J gene lost 9 bases, with 10 bases spanning the gap. The germline gives CDR1 KGHDR, CDR2 SFDVKD. This CDR3 is 13 amino acids long. The CDR3 here is CATSDSLAFEQFF. CDR3 in DNA: TGTGCCACCAGTGATTCCCTAGCTTTTGAGCAGTTCTTC.

This clone appeared once. The V call is TRBV6-5, the J call TRBJ1-2, with D hard to call. This CDR3 contains 12 residues. Germline loops: CDR1 MNHEY, CDR2 SVGAGI. Trimming took 6 bases from V and 1 from J, leaving 6 bases between them. The CDR3 sequence is CASRGYNYGYTF. CDR3 coding DNA: TGTGCCAGCAGGGGGTATAACTATGGCTACACCTTC.

The CDR3 here is CAWSVNRNTEAFF. The DNA of the CDR3 is TGTGCCTGGAGTGTGAACAGGAACACTGAAGCTTTCTTT. V usage is TRBV30 and J usage is TRBJ1-1; D unresolved. This CDR3 is 13 amino acids long. The V gene's germline CDR1 is GTSNPN and CDR2 SVGIG (reference sequence). V was pared by 0 bases and J by 1 base, with 6 bases between.

The chain carries TRBV5-5 and TRBJ2-1; 7 bases agree with TRBD1. The V and J ends lost 1 base and 4 bases, in that order; junction bases with no gene match: 8. Germline-derived CDR1 and CDR2 are SGHKS and YYEKEE (reference sequence). The CDR3 length is 16 residues. The CDR3 loop is CASSLISGGDYNEQFF. CDR3 DNA: TGTGCCAGCAGCTTGATTTCAGGGGGAGATTACAATGAGCAGTTCTTC.

The rearrangement links TRBV19 to TRBJ1-1; D gene ambiguous. V was trimmed by 3 bases and J by 3 bases, leaving 8 bases between them. This CDR3 is 13 amino acids long. Germline V lookup: CDR1 LNHDA, CDR2 SQIVND (reference sequence). As DNA, the CDR3 is TGTGCCAGTAGTATCCCCCCGGACACTGAAGCTTTCTTT. Amino acid sequence: CASSIPPDTEAFF.

V gene TRBV27 combines with J gene TRBJ2-7, with 9 bases fitting TRBD1. CDR1 MNHEY and CDR2 SMNVEV come from the germline V gene (reference sequence). This CDR3 has 14 amino acids. Trimming took 4 bases from V and 5 from J; bases not matched to a gene: 6. CDR3 DNA sequence: TGTGCCAGCAGTTCCGGGACAGGGATCCACGAGCAGTACTTC. It codes for CASSSGTGIHEQYF.

The gene calls are TRBV6-5 and TRBJ2-2; D call uncertain. V shed 0 bases and J shed 1 base, with 6 bases lying between them. The length of the CDR3 is 15 residues. CDR1 is MNHEY, CDR2 SVGAGI, per germline. For the CDR3, the DNA is TGTGCCAGCAGTTACTCGCTGGGGAACACCGGGGAGCTGTTTTTT. It specifies CASSYSLGNTGELFF.

The gene calls are TRBV20-1 and TRBJ2-7, with 7 bases aligning to TRBD2. With V trimmed by 3 bases and J by 3 bases, 8 bases remained unmatched. The CDR3 loop spans 14 amino acids. Germline loops: CDR1 DFQATT, CDR2 SNEGSKA (reference sequence). The CDR3 spells CSASGEGNIYEQYF. CDR3 bases: TGCAGTGCTAGTGGGGAGGGTAATATCTACGAGCAGTACTTC.

As concerns this clone: The junction does not match germline at one end; this may be a read error. The chain combines TRBV11-2 with TRBJ2-3, with a weak D call TRBD2 (6 bases). The CDR3 consists of 15 residues. CDR1 and CDR2 from the germline V gene are SGHAT and FQNNGV. The CDR3 sequence is CASSLEGGPTDTQYF. Here the CDR3 DNA reads TGTGCCAGCAGCCTAGAGGGAGGCCCCACAGATACGCAGTATTTT.

The V gene is TRBV6-5, the J gene TRBJ1-4; D is possibly TRBD1 (5 bases). Trimming took off 5 bases at V and 8 bases at J, with 18 bases between the two ends. The CDR3 contains 15 residues. Germline V lookup: CDR1 MNHEY, CDR2 SVGAGI. The DNA for the CDR3 is TGTGCCAGCAGTCAAACCGGGACCCGAAGGGAAAAACTGTTTTTT. It is translated as CASSQTGTRREKLFF.

The chain recombines TRBV6-5 with TRBJ1-2, with 8 nucleotides matching TRBD1. The junction had 9 bases not matched to a gene; V was cut back by 8 bases and J by 4 bases. Looked up from germline, CDR1 is MNHEY and CDR2 is SVGAGI. This CDR3 spans 14 amino acids. In nucleotides, the CDR3 is TGTGCCAGCGTCCGGGACAGGTCCTTCTATGGCTACACCTTC. Amino acids: CASVRDRSFYGYTF.

This chain connects TRBV5-1 to TRBJ2-1; D perhaps matches TRBD2 (5 bases). With 10 bases removed from V and 9 bases from J, the gap between germline ends came to 17 bases. CDR1 SGHRS and CDR2 YFSETQ come from the germline V gene. The CDR3 extends over 12 amino acids. The CDR3 here is CAGPTGIGEQFF. The CDR3 region has the DNA TGCGCCGGCCCGACCGGGATAGGTGAGCAGTTCTTC. The complete variable domain, with remaining parts taken from reference TRBV5-1 and TRBJ2-1, reads KAGVTQTPRYLIKTRGQQVTLSCSPISGHRSVSWYQQTPGQGLQFLFEYFSETQRNKGNFPGRFSGRQFSNSRSEMNVSTLELGDSALYLCAGPTGIGEQFFGPGTRLTVL.

The V and J genes are TRBV18 and TRBJ2-7, with TRBD1 matching 7 bases. The J segment lost 0 bases and the V segment lost 0 bases, leaving 2 bases of the junction unmatched. This CDR3 has 15 amino acids. Germline CDR1 reads KGHSH; CDR2 reads LQKENI. CDR3 sequence reads: CASSPPNRGSYEQYF. The CDR3 DNA follows: TGTGCCAGCTCACCACCGAACAGGGGCTCCTACGAGCAGTACTTC.

In this sample, this clone turned up once. CDR3 in DNA: TGTGCCAGCATCAGGGAGGGGATAGGGAGGGACGAGCAGTACTTC. It translates to CASIREGIGRDEQYF. The chain uses TRBV6-5 and TRBJ2-7; 7 bases map to TRBD2. With 7 bases clipped from V and 5 bases from J, the junction kept 14 bases outside the gene matches. The germline V gene has CDR1 MNHEY and CDR2 SVGAGI. The CDR3 contains 15 residues.

This chain connects TRBV27 to TRBJ1-2; no definite D call. The CDR3 spans 14 residues. The germline V and J ends were trimmed by 4 bases and 7 bases, with 16 bases remaining between them. The V gene's germline CDR1 is MNHEY and CDR2 SMNVEV (reference sequence). The CDR3 nucleotides read TGTGCCAGCAGTTCAATCCCCGTGGGAGTTGGCTACACCTTC. Translation: CASSSIPVGVGYTF.

This chain joins TRBV5-6 and TRBJ1-2, with D uncertain. This CDR3 region has 15 residues. The V end was cut by 3 bases, the J end by 3 bases, with 15 bases between. From germline, CDR1 is SGHDT and CDR2 YYEEEE. The DNA for the CDR3 is TGTGCCAGCAGCTGGGCAGGCAGTGGGTACTATGGCTACACCTTC. It is translated as CASSWAGSGYYGYTF.